This T cell receptor beta chain is drawn from a study of cytomegalovirus exposure and HLA in healthy donors (dated by TCRdb to 2016 to 2017). Regarding the study in general: An earlier analysis of several hundred of the donors reported 276 Gb of sequence data and 95 million to 130 million unique TCR beta sequences obtained from approximately 180 million T cells. The study profiled the T cell repertoires of under 850 subjects by immunosequencing and related them to cytomegalovirus serostatus. HLA typing included class I and class II loci at four-digit resolution. The study was designed to test whether signatures of past pathogen exposure could be identified by cataloging public T cell receptors. An earlier analysis of fewer than 700 of the donors applied high-throughput TCR beta sequencing to assess whether each TCR beta V gene segment acted as functional or pseudogenic. Genome-wide SNP genotypes for about three fifths of the roughly 700 donors were used in a later genetic analysis, which treated that subset as a discovery cohort. Donor age, sex, ethnicity and CMV serostatus were collected together with the repertoire data. A later analysis re-examined previously published TCR beta repertoires from 600 to 700 donors and added high-resolution HLA genotyping to investigate patterns of TCR occurrence. Because of strong linkage in the cohort, roughly 5 DR-DQ haplotypes were treated as single units for association and clustering. Rather than drawing on any new phenotypic data, the later analysis identified candidate immune exposures from TCR beta sequences and the way those sequences occurred across donors. The study combined high-throughput TCR immunosequencing, statistical association of individual TCRs with disease status, and machine learning to predict cytomegalovirus infection status. Among the approximately 420 genotyped donors, about 83% belonged to the genetic ancestry cluster associated with self-reported Caucasian donors. The number of typed donors differed by locus: 629-630 for A, B, C, DRB1 and DQB1; approximately 520 for DQA1; around 580 for DPA1; and about 470 for DPB1. Every repertoire in the discovery cohort had been generated on one and the same sequencing platform. In addition to the first cohort of about 650 subjects, a separate validation cohort of under 150 different subjects was used. Roughly 300 gigabases of sequencing data and roughly 80 million unique TCR sequences made up an early release that covered nearly 650 HLA-typed donors. Across some 400 genotyped donors of the cohort, an average of about 200,000 unique TCR beta nucleotide sequences per donor were sequenced, and roughly 17% of those sequences were non-productive.

Concerning this clone itself: Its recognized antigen is unknown. The record has no base qualities; no much larger clone is one base away.

The cohort was made up of several hundred healthy bone marrow donors. Cohort members were all nominally healthy when sampled, although unrecorded immune exposures were likely present. The donor tested CMV seronegative and was one of the 352 seronegative cohort members. A peripheral blood sample was collected from each donor, and TCR beta sequencing was performed on peripheral blood mononuclear cells. Genomic DNA extraction from the blood cell samples was performed with the Qiagen DNeasy Blood Extraction Kit. Receptor amplification or capture employed the immunoSEQ multiplex PCR assay. For the multiplex PCR, a mixture combining 60 forward primers for TCR Vbeta segments and 13 reverse primers for TCR Jbeta segments was used. The CDR3 region of rearranged TCR beta genes was amplified from genomic DNA by a multiplex PCR assay. The Illumina HiSeq System was used to sequence the amplified TCR beta libraries as 87-base-pair reads. As for the authors' bioinformatics: In a later analysis, approximately 74 million unique TCR beta chains were counted across the 650 to 700 repertoires, and roughly 11 million of these chains were shared by at least two donors. A nearest-neighbor algorithm error-corrected the raw reads and collapsed the reads into unique sequences, merging closely related sequences to remove PCR and sequencing errors. Alignment of CDR3 sequences to IMGT reference sequences was used to assign V, D and J gene segments. For a sequence to be retained, at least a six-nucleotide match to both a V gene segment and a J gene segment was required. Rearrangements were called productive when the CDR3 lacked stop codons and stayed in frame with V and J; all others were non-productive. CDR3 was defined according to IMGT convention as the region running from the second conserved V-encoded cysteine to the conserved J-encoded phenylalanine. The earlier analysis of 587 of the donors excluded sequences that lacked an unambiguous match to a single V gene segment. In an earlier analysis of roughly 600 of the donors, a V segment was called functional when productive rearrangements were above 56.7%, and segregating when the standard deviation between donors exceeded 5%. A statistical classification framework was developed to diagnose cytomegalovirus status using the catalog of TCR beta chain sequences. V and J gene assignment, in a later analysis, came from comparing TCR nucleotide sequences with IMGT/GENE-DB human TR gene sequences. The TCRdist pipeline was used in a later analysis to assign CDR3 sequences and most-parsimonious VDJ recombination scenarios. A later analysis defined each TCR beta chain by its CDR3 amino acid sequence plus V-gene family, and excluded reads lacking a unique V-gene family. In a later analysis, around 600 highly shared, low-generation-probability nucleotide sequences were removed to address suspected cross-contamination and a sequencing artifact. In a later analysis, a clonal expansion index for each public chain was calculated from normalized within-repertoire ranks of inferred template counts. Generation probabilities in a later analysis came from a VDJ recombination model fitted to out-of-frame rearrangements, and those results were checked against IGoR. In a later analysis, hypergeometric tests were used to score TCR-TCR, TCR-HLA and TCR-CMV co-occurrence, with a repertoire-size bias correction applied to TCR pairs. To estimate false discovery rates, a later analysis permuted the HLA or CMV assignments 20 times. In a later analysis, co-occurring TCRs were grouped using DBSCAN, with TCRdist sequence similarity added in when clustering inside HLA-allele-positive subsets. Repertoires with fewer than 30,000 or more than 120,000 public chains were left out of co-occurrence clustering, as were five repertoires with anomalous nucleotide sharing. TCRdb holds this immuneACCESS table with in-frame rearrangements only. Some clones are missing; in checked studies, unresolved V genes explain under half, and the rest has no known cause. That table furnishes V, J and clone size, whereas the DNA furnished D and trimming. The sample table lists about 130,000 clones, 75% to 85% of them with a count of one. Of the sample, 0.85% to 1.4% is held by the ten largest clones.

V sheds 6 bases and J sheds 1 base, leaving 15 bases between their ends. From a lookup of the germline V gene, CDR1 and CDR2 are MNHEY and SVGAGI. The CDR3 goes from the cysteine to the phenylalanine over 15 residues. CDR3 DNA only is kept here, 45 bases in frame from base 1. Findings and caveats that apply to the study as a whole: At a false discovery rate of 0.05, a later analysis linked under 20,000 TCR beta sequences to specific HLA alleles. In vitro tests confirmed that three of the cytomegalovirus-associated TCR beta chains recognize cytomegalovirus antigens. A later analysis found that most CMV-associated TCR beta chains appeared HLA-restricted, with HLA associations seemingly driven largely by CMV exposure. Correlated functional status among segregating V segments might reflect linkage disequilibrium, but an unknown experimental factor could not be ruled out. Across donors, most TCR sequences were observed very rarely, whereas some public TCRs were present in many individuals. Because some donors lacked HLA typing at each locus, the association tests relied only on the typed subset. A further reported finding was that TCR beta sequences accurately predicted the HLA-A and HLA-B alleles for most subjects in the first cohort. In a later analysis, HLA-associated TCR beta chains showed more clonal expansion and lower generation probabilities than non-associated chains that were equally common. According to a later analysis, TCR association rates differed among HLA loci, with DRB1 alleles showing the most associated TCRs and HLA-C alleles showing the fewest. Presence/absence analyses assumed roughly uniform sequencing depth across donors, an assumption that may not hold. In both the original and validation cohorts, the classifier was reported to diagnose cytomegalovirus status with high specificity and sensitivity. V-gene and J-gene trimming of TCR beta chains was associated with a missense DCLRE1C variant in a later genetic analysis, and the association was replicated in an independent cohort. Broadly in line with IMGT annotations, most TCR beta V segments showed up in productive rearrangements about 87% or about 30% of the time in an earlier analysis of approximately 640 of the donors. Only TCR beta chains were sequenced in this cohort, and the absence of alpha or paired-chain data limited detectable features. Some IMGT-functional V segments, including TRBV6-2 and TRBV6-3, could not be distinguished by the 87-base-pair reads and were therefore excluded. The sequencing pipeline was judged likely to have produced a cluster of highly shared sequence variants as a technical artifact. In the study, some 160 TCR beta chains were listed as associated with cytomegalovirus. A later genetic analysis reported fewer N-insertions in productive TCRs among donors in an Asian-associated ancestry cluster than the 666-donor mean. The authors suggested that the approach could potentially be extended to other disease states and immunological phenotypes. Immune exposure information for the cohort was limited to CMV serostatus. According to a later analysis, parvovirus B19, influenza, CMV and Epstein-Barr virus appeared linked to several top co-occurrence clusters. Approximately 18 rarely observed V segments, including chromosome 9 orphons, were excluded from the earlier analysis of several hundred of the donors because counts were too low. When HLA alleles, especially DR and DQ, strongly co-occurred, TCR associations were difficult to assign to individual alleles.

Sequencing was done on a sample of PBMCs. This TCR was sampled from a male donor in good health and CMV-seronegative. This receptor chain uses TRBV6-5 and TRBJ1-1; the D gene identity is not certain. The CDR3 amino acid sequence is: CASSPGIARNTEAFF. Here is the DNA: TGTGCCAGCAGCCCCGGTATAGCTAGGAACACTGAAGCTTTCTTT.